Described below is a single T cell receptor (beta chain) sequence and its context. Sequenced by immunoSEQ multiplex PCR; TCRdb stores in-frame clones only, minus some. This sample has 99,000 or so clones, with under 80% found just once. CDR1 and CDR2 from the germline V gene are MNHEY and SMNVEV (reference sequence). The CDR3 extends over 17 amino acids. V lost 5 bases and J lost 8; bases outside the gene matches: 12. The data originate from a study of blood T cell repertoires in COVID-19. Whole-study context: COVID-19 samples from acute and convalescent phases originated in the United States, Italy and Spain.

The clonotype comes from a woman between 70 and 85 years old with acute or convalescent COVID-19. J is TRBJ2-1 and V is TRBV27, with 13 nucleotides matching TRBD2. The sample taken for sequencing was peripheral blood. CDR3 DNA: TGTGCCAGCAGTGCCCCATCCACTAGCGGGGGGGCATATGAGCAGTTCTTC. Translating it yields CASSAPSTSGGAYEQFF.